This TCR beta chain was recovered during a study of a mutant IDH1 vaccine in newly diagnosed glioma. In the study overall: Averaging 40.4 years of age, treated patients were around 62% male and roughly 40% female. Most had both radiotherapy and temozolomide beforehand; others had only one.

TCRdb's copy holds only in-frame clones and misses some; the assay was immunoSEQ multiplex PCR. This repertoire shows 30,000 to 40,000 clones, more than 90% found once; its top ten account for about a sixth. Of note for this clone: Antigen: not known.

Documented time point: baseline, week 1 (first vaccination visit). The treatment: pre-vaccination baseline after standard-of-care therapy. Donors had new IDH1-mutant astrocytomas of WHO grade 3 or 4 (ATRX-lost). Broader study findings: It seemed that pseudoprogression was not linked to changes in the top peripheral T cell clonotypes.

This specimen consisted of PBMCs, obtained from a glioma patient treated with radiotherapy, temozolomide or both. The sequence was collected from a man in his late teens or twenties with glioma.

The CDR3 DNA follows: TGTGCCAGCAGCTCAGGGACTAGCGGCGGCTCCTACAATGAGCAGTTCTTC. Its protein is CASSSGTSGGSYNEQFF. The genes are TRBV7-3 and TRBJ2-1, with 11 bases matching TRBD2. The CDR3 totals 17 residues. After removal of 4 bases from V and 0 bases from J, the junction contained 5 bases not matched to a gene. The germline gives CDR1 SGHTA, CDR2 FQGTGA.